This TCR beta chain is from a study of cytomegalovirus exposure and HLA in healthy donors. Researchers ran the PCR with 60 Vbeta and 13 Jbeta primers. Measured with immunoSEQ multiplex PCR; TCRdb has only the in-frame clones, and not every one. The data show approximately 100,000 clones, with about four fifths seen just once and roughly 4% held by the top ten. Concerning this clone: Its cognate antigen is unknown.

CDR1 SGHNT and CDR2 YYREEE come from the germline V gene (reference sequence). The V segment lost 5 bases and the J segment 2 bases; nucleotides outside the gene matches: 4. The CDR3 has 14 residues. Regarding the study as a whole: It was in a later analysis that TCR association rates were seen to vary by HLA locus, highest for DRB1 and lowest for HLA-C.

Sequencing used PBMCs. The source of this sequence is a woman aged 40 to 49 in good health and CMV-seropositive. The chain uses TRBV5-4 and TRBJ2-3; TRBD1 matches 8 bases. In DNA form, the CDR3 reads TGTGCCAGCAGGGGGGGACAGGACACAGATACGCAGTATTTT. Translation gives CASRGGQDTDTQYF. The entire variable domain, with the rest obtained from reference TRBV5-4 and TRBJ2-3, is as follows: ETGVTQSPTHLIKTRGQQVTLRCSSQSGHNTVSWYQQALGQGPQFIFQYYREEENGRGNFPPRFSGLQFPNYSSELNVNALELDDSALYLCASRGGQDTDTQYFGPGTRLTVL.